This is a list of T cell receptor beta chains from one sample in a study of T-cell memory formation after mild COVID-19. One entry per CDR3 protein results from TCRdb running MiXCR on the 5' RACE reads. The table records about 140,000 distinct CDR3 sequences, around 15% of them present only once. Sequencing was carried out using PBMCs or a T cell subset sorted from them (not recorded which). All receptors derive from an adult woman who had mild COVID-19 (a few samples of this study predate the infection). Cell type and time point are not known. The CDR3 runs from the conserved cysteine through the conserved F or W. The order of the fields is clone size, V gene, D gene, J gene, CDR3 DNA, CDR3 protein. A D gene is named only where the DNA matches it firmly. A clone size is listed for some rows: how often the clone was seen (once, few, many), or a class if it is expanded.

few	TRBV5-1	TRBD1	TRBJ1-1	TGCGCCAGCAGGACAGGGGAGCCAAGGGGCCTTAACACTGAAGCTTTCTTT	CASRTGEPRGLNTEAFF
-	TRBV7-9	-	TRBJ2-2	TGTGCCAGCAGCTCCGAGGGGGGGGAGCTGTTTTTT	CASSSEGGELFF
-	TRBV5-1	-	TRBJ2-3	TGCGCCAGCAGCTTGCGGGAACATCTCACAGATACGCAGTATTTT	CASSLREHLTDTQYF
few	TRBV12-3/TRBV12-4	-	TRBJ2-3	TGTGCCAGCCACATGGGACATTTTGGCACAGATACGCAGTATTTT	CASHMGHFGTDTQYF
-	TRBV12-3/TRBV12-4	TRBD1	TRBJ1-1	TGTGCCAGCACCTGGACAGGGAGGGGGTCGAACACTGAAGCTTTCTTT	CASTWTGRGSNTEAFF
few	TRBV5-1	-	TRBJ2-1	TGCGCCAGCAGCTTGAAGGGGCTCGACGCCTTCGGGGGTGAGCAGTTCTTC	CASSLKGLDAFGGEQFF
few	TRBV5-1	-	TRBJ2-3	TGCGCCAGCAGCTATATAGCGGTTAGCACAGATACGCAGTATTTT	CASSYIAVSTDTQYF
few	TRBV3-1	-	TRBJ1-5	TGTGCCAGCAGCCAAGACCCTAAGGGCAATCAGCCCCAGCATTTT	CASSQDPKGNQPQHF
few	TRBV5-4	TRBD2	TRBJ2-1	TGTGCCAGCAGCTGGGAGGGGACTAGCGGGGGTCACAATGAGCAGTTCTTC	CASSWEGTSGGHNEQFF
-	TRBV5-1	TRBD1	TRBJ2-7	TGCGCCAGCAGCTTGGGGACAGGGGAGTACGAGCAGTACTTC	CASSLGTGEYEQYF
once	TRBV5-1	-	TRBJ1-1	TGCGCCAGCAGCTTGGTGGGGTCGGGGACTGAAGCTTTCTTT	CASSLVGSGTEAFF
few	TRBV6-2/TRBV6-3	TRBD2	TRBJ2-7	TGTGCCAGCAGTTACTCCGTTCCTAGACTAGCGGGAGATACCTACGAGCAGTACTTC	CASSYSVPRLAGDTYEQYF
-	TRBV11-2	-	TRBJ2-7	TGTGCCAGCAGCCCTACTATCTACGATGAGCAGTACTTC	CASSPTIYDEQYF
few	TRBV6-5	-	TRBJ1-1	TGTGCCAGCAGTTACTCGGAGACGGGGAACACTGAAGCTTTCTTT	CASSYSETGNTEAFF
many	TRBV24-1	-	TRBJ2-7	TGTGCCACCATTCACTCCGGGGTTAACTTC	CATIHSGVNF
few	TRBV14	-	TRBJ1-1	TGTGCCAGCAGCCAAGAAGAGGAGGGTCCGACATTT	CASSQEEEGPTF
few	TRBV7-9	-	TRBJ2-1	TGTGCCAGCAGCTTAGGGGGAAGTGAGCAGTTCTTC	CASSLGGSEQFF
few	TRBV7-8	-	TRBJ2-2	TGTGCCAGCAGCTTAGGACTTGGGAGGACCGGGGAGCTGTTTTTT	CASSLGLGRTGELFF
few	TRBV6-5	TRBD1	TRBJ2-7	TGTGCCAGCGGGACCGGGGACAGCGTCTCCTACGAGCAGTACTTC	CASGTGDSVSYEQYF
-	TRBV12-5	-	TRBJ1-1	TGTGCTAGTGCCTTGGCCACCGGCAGAGTGAACACTGAAGCTTTCTTT	CASALATGRVNTEAFF
-	TRBV7-6	-	TRBJ2-7	TGTGCCAGCAGCCTGTACGACGGATTCGTACACGAGCAGTACTTC	CASSLYDGFVHEQYF
-	TRBV30	-	TRBJ2-4	TGTGCCTGGAGCCTTAATTCCCCCAGGGACATTCAGTACTTC	CAWSLNSPRDIQYF
many	TRBV12-3/TRBV12-4	-	TRBJ2-3	TGTGCCAGCGAACGGGGAGACAGCACAGATACGCAGTATTTT	CASERGDSTDTQYF
few	TRBV15	-	TRBJ2-5	TGTGCCACCAGTTACAGGGCTCAAGAGACCCAGTACTTC	CATSYRAQETQYF
few	TRBV9	-	TRBJ2-7	TGTGCCAGCAGCGTAGGATGGTGGGAAGTCTCCTACGAGCAGTACTTC	CASSVGWWEVSYEQYF
-	TRBV14	-	TRBJ2-3	TGTGCCAGCAGCCCGGACGTCACAGATACGCAGTATTTT	CASSPDVTDTQYF
-	TRBV7-9	TRBD2	TRBJ2-5	TGTGCCAGCAGCCCAGGACCGGGACTAGTGGAGACCCAGTACTTC	CASSPGPGLVETQYF
few	TRBV2	TRBD1	TRBJ2-2	TGTGCCAGCAGTCCGGGACAGGGGTCCGGGGAGCTGTTTTTT	CASSPGQGSGELFF
few	TRBV7-8	-	TRBJ1-1	TGTGCCAGCAGCTTAGTTTGGTCAGGTGGGGCTTTCTTT	CASSLVWSGGAFF
-	TRBV20-1	TRBD2	TRBJ2-3	TGCAGTGCCGGGGCCCTAGCGGGGACTGTTACTAGCACAGATACGCAGTATTTT	CSAGALAGTVTSTDTQYF
few	TRBV7-9	TRBD1	TRBJ2-7	TGTGCCAGCAGCGACGGGAGACAGGGGGTCCACGAGCAGTACTTC	CASSDGRQGVHEQYF
-	TRBV29-1	-	TRBJ2-7	TGCAGCGTTGTCGGGACCTCCGCCTACGAGCAGTACTTC	CSVVGTSAYEQYF
many	TRBV4-3	-	TRBJ1-5	TGCGCCAGCAGCCTCGGGGAAAATCAGCCCCAGCATTTT	CASSLGENQPQHF
once	TRBV20-1	TRBD1	TRBJ1-2	TGCAGTGCTCGGGACAGGGAGGACTATGGCTACACCTTC	CSARDREDYGYTF
few	TRBV6-5	TRBD2	TRBJ2-3	TGTGCCAGCTCCCCGGATAGTAGCGGGCTCACAGATACGCAGTATTTT	CASSPDSSGLTDTQYF
-	TRBV7-9	TRBD2	TRBJ2-1	TGTGCCAGCAGCTCCAGACTAGCGCCTTACAATGAGCAGTTCTTC	CASSSRLAPYNEQFF
few	TRBV5-6	TRBD1	TRBJ2-7	TGTGCCAGCAGCCGAGGGAGACAGGGGCCGAGGACTTACTACGAGCAGTACTTC	CASSRGRQGPRTYYEQYF
-	TRBV6-6	TRBD2	TRBJ2-2	TGTGCCAGCAGTTACTCGATGGAGCGGGACTTGCCCGGGGAGCTGTTTTTT	CASSYSMERDLPGELFF
-	TRBV4-2	-	TRBJ2-2	TGTGCCAGCAGCCACCCTGGGGGGGGCCCCCAGTCTGGGGAGCTGTTTTTT	CASSHPGGGPQSGELFF
-	TRBV24-1	TRBD2	TRBJ2-3	TGTGCCACCAGTGACCCGGGACTAGCGAGCGGCGGGATGAATCCGCAGTATTTT	CATSDPGLASGGMNPQYF
few	TRBV15	TRBD2	TRBJ2-7	TGTGCCACCTCCGGGACTAGCACCTACGAGCAGTACTTC	CATSGTSTYEQYF
few	TRBV7-9	TRBD1	TRBJ1-1	TGTGCCAGCAGCTCCCTTAAGGACAGGGACGAAGCTTTCTTT	CASSSLKDRDEAFF
few	TRBV6-6	-	TRBJ2-2	TGTGCCAGCACTCTAAGAGCGGGTCCGGACGCCGGGGAGCTGTTTTTT	CASTLRAGPDAGELFF
-	TRBV10-3	-	TRBJ2-7	TGTGCCATCAGTGCCGACTCCCCCTCCTACGAGCAGTACTTC	CAISADSPSYEQYF
-	TRBV4-3	-	TRBJ2-3	TGCGCCAGCAGCCAAGATGGTCGGGAGACAGATACGCAGTATTTT	CASSQDGRETDTQYF
few	TRBV10-3	TRBD1	TRBJ2-3	TGTGCCATCGGCCTCAGGGGGCGAGCAGATACGCAGTATTTT	CAIGLRGRADTQYF
few	TRBV4-2	TRBD1	TRBJ2-5	TGTGCCAGCAGCCAGCAGACAGGGATGGAGACCCAGTACTTC	CASSQQTGMETQYF
few	TRBV12-3/TRBV12-4	-	TRBJ2-7	TGTGCCAGCAGTTCCGCCGCAACATTGGTCGGCAGGGGCTCCTACGAGCAGTACTTC	CASSSAATLVGRGSYEQYF
-	TRBV18	TRBD1	TRBJ2-7	TGTGCCAGCTCACCAAGGGATCTTGGGACAGGGGTCTACGAGCAGTACTTC	CASSPRDLGTGVYEQYF
-	TRBV7-7	TRBD1	TRBJ2-5	TGTGCTAGCAGCCAAGGGACAGGTCTGGAGACCCAGTACTTC	CASSQGTGLETQYF
many	TRBV7-9	TRBD1	TRBJ1-1	TGTGCCAGCTGGACAGGGTGGGACACTGAAGCTTTCTTT	CASWTGWDTEAFF
-	TRBV5-1	TRBD2	TRBJ2-3	TGCGCCAGCAGCTTGGAGGGCGGCGCGGGGGGGCACACAGATACGCAGTATTTT	CASSLEGGAGGHTDTQYF
-	TRBV2	-	TRBJ2-7	TGTGCCACCACACGAATAAGGGGAACCTACGAGCAGTACTTC	CATTRIRGTYEQYF
few	TRBV27	-	TRBJ2-5	TGTGCCAGCAGTTTAACGGGGCCCCGCTCCGGGACCCAGTACTTC	CASSLTGPRSGTQYF
many	TRBV24-1	TRBD2	TRBJ2-2	TGTGCCACCAGTGATTTGCGGGGGCTAGCGGGAGGATTACGGAACACCGGGGAGCTGTTTTTT	CATSDLRGLAGGLRNTGELFF